The 23 T cell receptor beta chains given below trace back to one sample, sequenced in a study of blood T cells in healthy people across ages. A second PCR of 7 to 11 cycles used a sample-barcoded 5' primer and a J-beta primer mix. MiXCR was run by TCRdb on the 5' RACE reads, yielding one entry per CDR3 protein. The sample lists 800,000 to 950,000 distinct CDR3 sequences; around 36% were seen once. Sequencing input: blood. Every receptor here comes from a man aged 18 to 35 in good health.

At least ten counts were recorded for this clonotype. The junction departs from germline at one end; a sequencing error may be responsible. This chain joins TRBV10-3 and TRBJ1-2, with 9 nucleotides matching TRBD1. Germline V gene lookup returns CDR1 ENHRY and CDR2 SYGVKD. The CDR3 spans 14 residues. The chain's CDR3 is CAITPGQGNSGYTF. In nucleotides, the CDR3 is TGTGCCATCACCCCGGGACAGGGAAACTCTGGCTACACCTTC.

V usage is TRBV4-3 and J usage is TRBJ1-5, with a weak D call TRBD1 (5 bases). V lost 0 bases to trimming and J lost 3 bases, with 12 bases between them. Germline-derived CDR1 and CDR2 are LGHNA and YSLEER. The CDR3 is 16 amino acids. For the CDR3, the DNA is TGCGCCAGCAGCCAAGAGACGGGGGACCTCAATCAGCCCCAGCATTTT. Protein product: CASSQETGDLNQPQHF.

This chain connects TRBV2 to TRBJ2-7; D may be TRBD1 (7 bases). Matching the DNA end better, TRBJ2-5 makes the J call doubtful. The CDR3 is made up of 14 amino acids. Germline CDR1 is SNHLY and CDR2 is FYNNEI. The CDR3 region has the DNA TGTGCCAGCAATGAGGTCAGGGGGAGGAAGACCCAGTACTTC. It specifies CASNEVRGRKTQYF.

This clonotype has only a few counts. V and J are TRBV10-3 and TRBJ1-1, with D perhaps TRBD1 (5 bases). CDR1 ENHRY and CDR2 SYGVKD come from the germline V gene. The V end was cut by 7 bases, the J end by 1 base, with 10 bases between. The CDR3 covers 13 residues. Written as DNA, the CDR3 is TGTGCCATCACGACAGCCTCGAACACTGAAGCTTTCTTT. Residues: CAITTASNTEAFF.

Only a few counts were recorded for this clonotype. The chain combines TRBV14 with TRBJ2-2, with a possible D match to TRBD1 (6 bases). Looked up from germline, CDR1 is SGHDN and CDR2 is FVKESK. This CDR3 has 16 residues. V lost 0 bases, J lost 4 bases, and 12 bases lay in between. CDR3 DNA: TGTGCCAGCAGCCAAGAACAGGGTTTCGGCACCGGGGAGCTGTTTTTT. Encoded protein: CASSQEQGFGTGELFF. Drawing the rest from reference TRBV14 and TRBJ2-2, the complete variable domain is EAGVTQFPSHSVIEKGQTVTLRCDPISGHDNLYWYRRVMGKEIKFLLHFVKESKQDESGMPNNRFLAERTGGTYSTLKVQPAELEDSGVYFCASSQEQGFGTGELFFGEGSRLTVL.

This clonotype was detected many times. J is TRBJ1-2 and V is TRBV7-2; D ambiguous. Germline CDR1 and CDR2: SGHTA and FQGNSA. The CDR3 length is 12 residues. V was cut by 3 bases and J by 8 bases, with 10 bases left in between. This CDR3 is CASSLENSGYTF. The DNA of the CDR3 is TGTGCCAGCAGCTTGGAAAATAGCGGCTACACCTTC.

The chain has TRBV30 and TRBJ2-1; 10 bases line up with TRBD1. CDR3 size: 16 residues. With V trimmed by 0 bases and J by 3 bases, 5 bases remained unmatched. Germline V gene lookup returns CDR1 GTSNPN and CDR2 SVGIG (reference sequence). This CDR3 is CAWSVLGTGVYNEQFF. In nucleotides, the CDR3 is TGTGCCTGGAGTGTACTTGGGACAGGGGTCTACAATGAGCAGTTCTTC. The whole variable domain, filled in from reference TRBV30 and TRBJ2-1, reads SQTIHQWPATLVQPVGSPLSLECTVEGTSNPNLYWYRQAAGRGLQLLFYSVGIGQISSEVPQNLSASRPQDRQFILSSKKLLLSDSGFYLCAWSVLGTGVYNEQFFGPGTRLTVL.

J is TRBJ1-1 and V is TRBV4-3; D is unresolved. CDR1 is LGHNA and CDR2 is YSLEER in the germline V gene. The V end lost 0 bases, the J end lost 5 bases, and 16 bases lay between the germline ends. The CDR3 length is 16 residues. In DNA form, the CDR3 reads TGCGCCAGCAGCCAAGATCGCCCTACGATGGGGACTGAAGCTTTCTTT. Residues: CASSQDRPTMGTEAFF.

The V call is TRBV2, the J call TRBJ2-3; D unclear. The ends were cut back, 7 bases at V and 1 base at J, with 9 bases in the middle. Germline V gene data show CDR1 as SNHLY and CDR2 as FYNNEI. The CDR3 has 13 amino acids. DNA of the CDR3: TGTGCCAGCATCCCACTTCGCACAGATACGCAGTATTTT. Residues: CASIPLRTDTQYF.

This clonotype was seen many times. This chain connects TRBV7-2 to TRBJ2-7, with D possibly matching TRBD1 (6 bases). Trimming left V 1 base short and J 7 bases short, with 14 bases between. This CDR3 comprises 14 residues. Germline V gives CDR1 SGHTA, CDR2 FQGNSA. The CDR3 DNA sequence: TGTGCCAGCAGCTTAGGCCCCACACAGGGAGAGCAGTACTTC. It encodes CASSLGPTQGEQYF.

The sample holds many counts of this clonotype. An end of the junction does not agree with germline; a read error may underlie this. V usage is TRBV6-5 and J usage is TRBJ1-1, with D unclear. Germline-derived CDR1 and CDR2 are MNHEY and SVGAGI. The CDR3 has 12 residues. CDR3 bases: TGCGCCAGCAGGCGGACGAACACTGAAGCTTTCTTT. It encodes CASRRTNTEAFF.

This clonotype turned up a few times. The rearrangement joins TRBV12-3 or TRBV12-4 to TRBJ1-1; tentative D call: TRBD1 (5 bases). The CDR3 covers 14 residues. V lost 7 bases, J lost 3 bases, and 15 bases lay in between. The CDR3 DNA reads as TGTGCCAGCACCTGGGGGGTTCCGGACACTGAAGCTTTCTTT. It is translated as CASTWGVPDTEAFF.

This clonotype was seen many times. The genes are TRBV9 and TRBJ1-2, with TRBD1 matching over 7 bases. V lost 0 bases and J lost 3; bases outside the gene matches: 5. CDR1 and CDR2 (germline): SGDLS, YYNGEE. The CDR3 loop spans 15 amino acids. The CDR3 loop is CASSVGNRGDYGYTF. CDR3 coding DNA: TGTGCCAGCAGCGTAGGGAACAGGGGAGACTATGGCTACACCTTC. Supplemented by reference TRBV9 and TRBJ1-2, the full variable domain reads DSGVTQTPKHLITATGQRVTLRCSPRSGDLSVYWYQQSLDQGLQFLIQYYNGEERAKGNILERFSAQQFPDLHSELNLSSLELGDSALYFCASSVGNRGDYGYTFGSGTRLTVV.

This clonotype was picked up a small number of times. The chain combines TRBV29-1 with TRBJ1-1; 7 bases are shared with TRBD1. CDR3 length: 15 amino acids. Germline V CDR1 and CDR2: SQVTM, ANQGSEA. V trimming: 5 bases; J trimming: 6 bases; junction bases outside the gene matches: 15. The CDR3 DNA follows: TGCAGCGTTAGACCCCGAGCAGGGGGATTGGCTGAAGCTTTCTTT. Encoded protein: CSVRPRAGGLAEAFF.

The genes are TRBV5-1 and TRBJ1-4; a possible D gene is TRBD1 (5 bases). CDR1 is SGHRS and CDR2 is YFSETQ in the germline V gene. There are 14 residues in the CDR3. Trimming cost V 2 bases and J 5 bases, with 10 bases left between them. The CDR3 DNA sequence: TGCGCCAGCAGCTTCGGGGCAGTGAATGAAAAACTGTTTTTT. As protein: CASSFGAVNEKLFF.

J is TRBJ2-1 and V is TRBV27, with 7 bases matching TRBD1. The ends lost 5 bases at V and 7 bases at J; junction bases unmatched: 5. CDR3 length equals 13 residues. Germline CDR1 is MNHEY and CDR2 is SMNVEV (reference sequence). The CDR3 coding sequence is TGTGCCAGCAGTCGGGACAGTCAGAATGAGCAGTTCTTC. This encodes CASSRDSQNEQFF.

The V and J genes are TRBV3-1 and TRBJ2-7; D might be TRBD2 (5 bases). CDR1 is LGHDT and CDR2 is YNNKEL in the germline V gene (reference sequence). The length of the CDR3 is 13 residues. Trimming took off 3 bases at V and 6 bases at J, with 12 bases between the two ends. CDR3 sequence reads: CASSHRRAGEQYF. In nucleotides, the CDR3 is TGTGCCAGCAGCCATAGAAGGGCGGGCGAGCAGTACTTC.

A word on this clonotype: Possible read error: a much larger clone is one base away. The chain links TRBV28 to TRBJ2-5; TRBD2 is a possible D gene (6 bases). The assigned J gene may be wrong: the sequence end matches TRBJ2-1 better. The CDR3 consists of 12 residues. Germline CDR1 and CDR2: MDHEN and SYDVKM. The CDR3 DNA sequence: TGTGCCAGCAAGGGGACTCTAGAGACCCAGTTCTTC. As protein: CASKGTLETQFF.

This clonotype was detected only a few times. The J gene is TRBJ2-1, the V gene TRBV3-1, with D tentatively TRBD2 (6 bases). Trimming shortened V by 0 bases and J by 9 bases, and 21 bases separated the two germline ends. Per germline, CDR1 LGHDT and CDR2 YNNKEL (reference sequence). The CDR3 spans 17 residues. In DNA, the CDR3 is TGTGCCAGCAGCCAAGAAGGTTCGGCGGGGAGCGAGCTTGAGCAGTTCTTC. Translated, it gives CASSQEGSAGSELEQFF.

This clonotype was found a few times. V and J are TRBV6-2 or TRBV6-3 and TRBJ2-3; D not certain. Trimming left V 2 bases short and J 1 base short, with 7 bases between. The V gene's germline CDR1 is MNHEY and CDR2 SVGEGT. The CDR3 loop spans 14 amino acids. The CDR3 coding sequence is TGTGCCAGCAGTTACGAGGCGGGCACAGATACGCAGTATTTT. Protein product: CASSYEAGTDTQYF.

This chain links TRBV10-3 with TRBJ2-2, with TRBD1 matching over 8 bases. With V trimmed by 6 bases and J by 2 bases, 5 bases remained unmatched. From germline, CDR1 is ENHRY and CDR2 SYGVKD. The length of the CDR3 is 15 residues. The CDR3 sequence: CAIRGTGENTGELFF. The CDR3 nucleotides are TGTGCCATCAGAGGGACAGGAGAAAACACCGGGGAGCTGTTTTTT.

V and J are TRBV5-1 and TRBJ2-3, with 9 bases that match TRBD2. The CDR3 consists of 15 residues. Trimming took 1 base from V and 2 from J; bases not matched to a gene: 2. CDR1 and CDR2 (germline): SGHRS, YFSETQ. This CDR3 reads CASSLSSGTTDTQYF. The CDR3 DNA is TGCGCCAGCAGCTTGTCTAGCGGGACCACAGATACGCAGTATTTT.

This clonotype was observed a few times. CDR3 protein: CSATLPPGALFSGYTF. The CDR3 nucleotides read TGCAGTGCCACACTTCCTCCGGGAGCCCTGTTCTCTGGCTACACCTTC. The chain employs TRBV20-1 and TRBJ1-2; D unclear. Trimming took off 6 bases at V and 7 bases at J, with 27 bases between the two ends. The V gene's germline CDR1 is DFQATT and CDR2 SNEGSKA (reference sequence). CDR3 length: 16 amino acids.